This paragraph reports one T cell receptor (beta chain). Its antigen target is currently unknown. Base-call qualities are not available, and no considerably larger clone is one nucleotide away. Relative to germline, V is missing 6 bases and J is missing 0 bases, with 4 bases of the junction outside any gene match. Sequences MNHEY (CDR1) and SVGAGI (CDR2) are obtained from the germline V gene. Reading from cysteine to phenylalanine, the CDR3 counts 14 amino acids. Of all the DNA, just the CDR3 is kept, 42 bases in frame from base 1. The treatment or condition label on this specimen signifies: randomized to nivolumab then ipilimumab (arm A) or the reverse (arm B). None of the trial patients had been given prior DNA-damaging chemotherapy. Thawed PBMCs were sorted on a FACS Aria II flow cytometer to isolate live CD3+CD8+ cells negative for CD19 and CD56. CheckMate 064, a randomized, open-label phase II trial of sequential checkpoint blockade, was the source of the samples, all of which came from patients with melanoma. Peripheral blood mononuclear cells were collected by leukapheresis, purified using Ficoll-Paque, and frozen in human serum containing roughly 10% DMSO. Right after sorting, the blood CD3+CD8+ cells were verified to be >98% pure, and DNA extraction followed.

TCRbeta CDR3 regions were immunosequenced from genomic DNA with the immunoSEQ Assay. Before high-throughput sequencing, the genomic DNA was amplified using bias-controlled multiplex PCR. The source study handled its data this way. To quantify the absolute abundance of each unique TCRbeta CDR3 region, the sequences were collapsed and filtered. Clonality, defined as 1 minus Pielou's evenness, was calculated using only productive rearrangements. A previously published method was used to identify clones whose frequencies were significantly greater in on-treatment samples than in baseline samples. The immuneACCESS repertoire file appears here via TCRdb, limited to in-frame rearrangements. These files lack a portion of the clones; in checked studies, under half of the deficit traces to unresolved V genes, and the cause of the others is not known. V and J calls and clone size are as listed in that table; D and trimming were resolved from the DNA. For this sample there are approximately 8,800 clones; more than 55% appear just once. 17% of the sample rests with the top ten.

These data belong to a study of sequential checkpoint blockade in melanoma (dated by TCRdb to the late 2010s). Context from the whole study: In a 1:1 randomization, patients received either first-line nivolumab then ipilimumab (arm A) or ipilimumab then nivolumab (arm B). Both trial sequences were followed by maintenance nivolumab.

Paper-wide results and their limitations: The response-prediction model combining TCR metrics and mutation burden needs validation in larger, independent patient cohorts.

The clonotype originates from a human donor with melanoma. The chain was built from TRBV6-5 and TRBJ1-1, with TRBD1 identical over 7 junction bases. The material sequenced was CD8+ T cells sorted from blood (inferred from file names), taken from a patient given nivolumab and ipilimumab in sequence. Here is the DNA: TGTGCCAGCAGCCGACAGGGTCTGAACACTGAAGCTTTCTTT. Its translation reads: CASSRQGLNTEAFF.